This T cell receptor (beta chain) was observed in a study of T cell responses to AZD1222 COVID-19 vaccine. Study results and limitations: Spike-specific TCR depth and breadth grew after two AZD1222 doses. Repertoire sampling happened only post peak T cell response.

This table comes from immunoSEQ multiplex PCR, and its TCRdb copy is limited to in-frame clones, with some not included. This sample has 100,000 to 120,000 clones, with roughly 90% found just once. Trimming took 4 bases from V and 3 from J, leaving 9 bases between them. The CDR3 has 13 amino acids. Per germline, CDR1 SGHTA and CDR2 FQGNSA. On this clone itself: Its antigen is not known.

Sequenced here: peripheral blood, sampled on day 0 of AZD1222 vaccination. The chain has TRBV7-2 and TRBJ2-5; perhaps TRBD2 as D (6 bases). This clonotype was sampled from an adult in good health. DNA for the CDR3: TGTGCCAGCAGCTGGGGCGGGGAAGAGACCCAGTACTTC. Its protein is CASSWGGEETQYF.